The source of this T cell receptor beta chain is a study of blood T cell repertoires in COVID-19. Across the study: Samples taken during acute and convalescent COVID-19 were collected in the United States, Italy and Spain. Sources were T cells, B-cell-depleted T cells, or PBMCs; the material itself was cDNA or gDNA.

The CDR3 is 15 residues long. Germline V gene sequence: CDR1 MNHEY, CDR2 SMNVEV (reference sequence). The V gene end was trimmed by 6 bases and the J gene end by 4 bases; junction bases not matched to a gene: 4. Original analysis: Estimates of nucleated cell counts were drawn from the amplification of reference gene primers. Sequencing was performed with immunoSEQ multiplex PCR; in TCRdb, only in-frame clones are kept and a portion is missing. V, J and clone size derive from that table, while D and trimming were established from the DNA sequence. The repertoire holds about 61,000 clones, with roughly 88% as singletons.

This sequence was found in a human donor in a cohort sampled during active COVID-19. The sample consisted of peripheral blood. The V call is TRBV27, the J call TRBJ2-1; 12 nucleotides agree with TRBD2. This CDR3 is CASSPTSGRYNEQFF. Here the CDR3 DNA reads TGTGCCAGCAGCCCCACTAGCGGGAGGTACAATGAGCAGTTCTTC.